Listed below are T cell receptor beta chains from one sample, sequenced in a study of blood T cell repertoires in COVID-19. Sequencing used immunoSEQ multiplex PCR; TCRdb keeps in-frame clones, though not all of them. The table records roughly 700,000 clones, 90% of them present only once. Sequenced material: peripheral blood. These receptors all stem from a woman in her late teens or twenties with acute or convalescent COVID-19. Both conserved end residues are part of each CDR3. The order of the fields is clone size, J gene, V gene, D gene, CDR3 protein, CDR3 DNA. D genes are given only for firm matches. A clone size is listed for some rows: how often the clone was seen (once, few, many), or a class if it is expanded.

>NA|TRBJ2-7|TRBV24-1|TRBD2
CATSDSGAGNSYEQYF
TGTGCCACCAGTGATTCCGGAGCGGGGAACTCCTACGAGCAGTACTTC
>NA|TRBJ1-3|TRBV7-9|NA
CASSLARQDPLGRNTIYF
TGTGCCAGCAGCTTAGCTAGACAGGACCCTCTCGGCAGAAACACCATATATTTT
>NA|TRBJ2-7|TRBV25-1|TRBD2
CASSEPWEGYEQYF
TGTGCCAGCAGTGAACCATGGGAGGGCTACGAGCAGTACTTC
>NA|TRBJ2-7|TRBV5-4|NA
CASSPFYWSIEQYF
TGTGCCAGCAGCCCCTTTTACTGGAGTATCGAGCAGTACTTC
>NA|TRBJ2-7|TRBV24-1|TRBD1
CATSDRTGGDEQYF
TGTGCCACCAGTGACCGGACAGGGGGCGACGAGCAGTACTTC
>NA|TRBJ1-2|TRBV30|TRBD1
CAWTYRGWDGYTF
TGTGCCTGGACGTACAGGGGATGGGATGGCTACACCTTC
>NA|TRBJ2-7|TRBV6-6|NA
CARGPNRSYYEQYF
TGTGCCAGGGGGCCTAACAGGAGTTACTACGAGCAGTACTTC
>NA|TRBJ2-3|TRBV6-2/TRBV6-3|NA
CASSYGGSSTDTQYF
TGTGCCAGCAGTTACGGGGGGTCTAGCACAGATACGCAGTATTTT
>NA|TRBJ2-1|TRBV6-6|NA
CASSRSDRNEQFF
TGTGCCAGCAGTCGATCCGACAGAAATGAGCAGTTCTTC
>NA|TRBJ2-1|TRBV30|TRBD1
CAWGTGGYNEQFF
TGTGCCTGGGGGACAGGGGGATACAATGAGCAGTTCTTC
>NA|TRBJ2-3|TRBV5-1|NA
CASSARDSSTDTQYF
TGCGCCAGCAGCGCCCGGGATAGTAGCACAGATACGCAGTATTTT
>NA|TRBJ1-1|TRBV18|NA
CASSGTRDTEAFF
TGTGCCAGCTCAGGAACGAGGGACACTGAAGCTTTCTTT
>NA|TRBJ1-6|TRBV4-1|NA
CASSLTSGVDNSPLHF
TGCGCCAGCAGTCTCACCTCAGGGGTGGATAATTCACCCCTCCACTTT
>NA|TRBJ2-1|TRBV9|NA
CASSVAGGAYNDKQFF
TGTGCCAGCAGCGTAGCTGGGGGGGCCTATAATGATAAGCAGTTCTTC
>NA|TRBJ2-7|TRBV4-3|TRBD1
CASSLSIGQGPYEQYF
TGCGCCAGCAGCCTTTCGATCGGACAGGGGCCCTACGAGCAGTACTTC
>NA|TRBJ1-2|TRBV7-9|NA
CASSLGPGEGGYTF
TGTGCCAGCAGCTTAGGACCAGGGGAAGGTGGCTACACCTTC
>NA|TRBJ1-2|TRBV19|NA
CASTMWGDYGYTF
TGTGCCAGTACCATGTGGGGAGACTATGGCTACACCTTC
>NA|TRBJ1-6|TRBV11-1|NA
CASSFSRGSNSPLHF
TGTGCCAGCAGCTTCAGCAGGGGATCGAATTCACCCCTCCACTTT
>once|TRBJ2-3|TRBV4-3|NA
CASSHTSRGSTDTQYF
TGCGCCAGCAGCCATACCTCCAGGGGAAGCACAGATACGCAGTATTTT
>NA|TRBJ1-3|TRBV5-1|NA
CASSLFGTGTFSGNTIYF
TGCGCCAGCAGCTTGTTTGGTACAGGTACATTCTCTGGAAACACCATATATTTT